These 19 T cell receptor beta chains came from one sample sequenced in a study of blood T cell repertoires in COVID-19. The method was immunoSEQ multiplex PCR; TCRdb's version includes in-frame clones alone and lacks a portion of them. The table records some 150,000 clones, roughly 80% of them present only once. Sequenced: PBMCs or T cells enriched from blood (not recorded which). These receptors came from a middle-aged woman who had recovered from COVID-19.

The rearrangement links TRBV18 to TRBJ2-3; D gene ambiguous. Deletions cut 3 bases from V and 7 bases from J, with 14 bases between. The length of the CDR3 is 14 residues. CDR1 is KGHSH and CDR2 is LQKENI in the germline V gene. CDR3 in DNA: TGTGCCAGCTCACCGGCCTCTTCCCCAAATACGCAGTATTTT. This sequence encodes CASSPASSPNTQYF.

CDR3 loop: CASSPYGSSGNTIYF. The DNA for the CDR3 is TGTGCCAGCTCACCATACGGGTCCTCTGGAAACACCATATATTTT. The genes are TRBV18 and TRBJ1-3; D call uncertain. Germline values: CDR1 KGHSH, CDR2 LQKENI. V gave up 2 bases and J gave up 0 bases, with 8 bases separating them. The CDR3 spans 15 residues.

The rearrangement links TRBV5-6 to TRBJ2-1; 11 nucleotides align to TRBD1. CDR1 is SGHDT and CDR2 is YYEEEE in the germline V gene. V trimming: 4 bases; J trimming: 4 bases; junction bases outside the gene matches: 4. The CDR3 extends over 15 amino acids. CDR3: CASSSGTGGYNEQFF. CDR3 DNA: TGTGCCAGCAGCAGTGGGACAGGGGGATACAATGAGCAGTTCTTC.

V is TRBV4-1 and J is TRBJ1-1, with a weak D call TRBD1 (6 bases). CDR1 is MGHRA and CDR2 is YSYEKL in the germline V gene. CDR3 length equals 14 residues. V was cut by 4 bases and J by 8 bases, with 17 bases left in between. The CDR3 sequence: CASSLRQGWSEAFF. The CDR3, as DNA: TGCGCCAGCAGCCTAAGGCAGGGGTGGTCCGAAGCTTTCTTT.

A single count supports this clone. The sample has other DNA sequences that encode this CDR3 too. CDR3 nucleotides: TGTGCCAGCAGTGAATCGGGGGGCTATGGCTACACCTTC. It specifies CASSESGGYGYTF. The genes are TRBV2 and TRBJ1-2, with a weak D call TRBD1 (5 bases). Germline loops: CDR1 SNHLY, CDR2 FYNNEI. The CDR3 contains 13 residues. V was clipped by 2 bases and J by 4 bases, with 8 bases between them.

This chain connects TRBV9 to TRBJ2-7; 11 bases line up with TRBD2. After removal of 4 bases from V and 4 bases from J, the junction contained 7 bases not matched to a gene. This CDR3 contains 15 residues. Per germline, CDR1 SGDLS and CDR2 YYNGEE. This chain's CDR3 is CASSPSSGRGYEQYF. The CDR3 DNA reads as TGTGCCAGCAGCCCCAGTAGCGGGAGGGGGTACGAGCAGTACTTC.

CDR3 protein: CASKETGLHYEQYF. CDR3 bases: TGTGCCAGCAAAGAGACCGGACTCCACTACGAGCAGTACTTC. The chain recombines TRBV2 with TRBJ2-7; D might be TRBD2 (5 bases). With 7 bases removed from V and 3 bases from J, the gap between germline ends came to 16 bases. The germline CDR1 and CDR2 sequences are SNHLY and FYNNEI. The CDR3 is 14 residues long. The variable domain in full, completed from reference TRBV2 and TRBJ2-7, reads EPEVTQTPSHQVTQMGQEVILRCVPISNHLYFYWYRQILGQKVEFLVSFYNNEISEKSEIFDDQFSVERPDGSNFTLKIRSTKLEDSAMYFCASKETGLHYEQYFGPGTRLTVT.

This clone was observed once. The V call is TRBV3-1 (or the pseudogene TRBV3-2), the J call TRBJ1-2, with D perhaps matching TRBD1 (6 bases). The germline V gene has CDR1 LGHDT and CDR2 YNNKEL (reference sequence). The CDR3 sequence is 12 residues long. The V end was cut by 0 bases, the J end by 8 bases, with 7 bases between. CDR3 residues: CASSQERGGYTF. CDR3 nucleotide sequence: TGTGCCAGCAGCCAAGAGAGGGGGGGCTACACCTTC.

This clone was observed a few times. V and J are TRBV19 and TRBJ1-1; D might be TRBD1 (5 bases). The CDR3 contains 13 residues. Germline V gives CDR1 LNHDA, CDR2 SQIVND (reference sequence). With 5 bases removed from V and 5 bases from J, the gap between germline ends came to 12 bases. The CDR3 reads CASSPPGRTEAFF. CDR3 coding DNA: TGTGCCAGTAGTCCGCCAGGGAGGACTGAAGCTTTCTTT.

This clone was seen just once. CDR3 amino acids: CASSYPGTGNEQFF. The CDR3 nucleotides read TGCGCCAGCAGCTACCCCGGGACAGGGAATGAGCAGTTCTTC. The V call is TRBV5-1, the J call TRBJ2-1, with 9 positions matching TRBD1. Germline CDR1 is SGHRS and CDR2 is YFSETQ. The V gene end was trimmed by 3 bases and the J gene end by 7 bases; junction bases not matched to a gene: 5. The CDR3 sequence is 14 residues long.

This clone has more than one count but fewer than ten. The chain recombines TRBV4-1 with TRBJ2-7; 8 bases agree with TRBD1. The length of the CDR3 is 15 residues. J lost 0 bases, V lost 5 bases, and 6 bases had no gene match. The germline V gene has CDR1 MGHRA and CDR2 YSYEKL. The CDR3 loop is CASSFNRGSSYEQYF. For the CDR3, the DNA is TGCGCCAGCAGCTTCAACAGGGGGAGCTCCTACGAGCAGTACTTC.

The chain links TRBV20-1 to TRBJ1-5; D is uncertain. Germline-derived CDR1 and CDR2 are DFQATT and SNEGSKA (reference sequence). This CDR3 has 16 residues. Deletions cut 3 bases from V and 2 bases from J, with 17 bases between. The CDR3 loop is CSASTGSGGRNQPQHF. The CDR3 nucleotides are TGCAGTGCTAGTACTGGGTCAGGAGGTCGCAATCAGCCCCAGCATTTT.

This chain uses TRBV2 with TRBJ2-7, with D perhaps TRBD1 (6 bases). The CDR3 sequence is 17 residues long. Trimming stripped 6 bases from V and 2 bases from J, with 23 bases between. Per germline, CDR1 SNHLY and CDR2 FYNNEI. The CDR3 DNA reads TGTGCCAGCAGAGACACCTTGACAGGCGTCAAAACCTACGAGCAGTACTTC. The encoded protein is CASRDTLTGVKTYEQYF.

This clone came up a few times. The chain is built from TRBV19 and TRBJ1-5; D gene ambiguous. This CDR3 is 12 amino acids long. Germline assignment: CDR1 LNHDA and CDR2 SQIVND (reference sequence). The V gene lost 6 bases and the J gene lost 9 bases, with 12 bases spanning the gap. CDR3 in amino acids: CASSQAPAPQHF. DNA of the CDR3: TGTGCCAGTAGCCAGGCGCCCGCGCCCCAGCATTTT.

The rearrangement links TRBV25-1 to TRBJ1-5; 10 positions match TRBD1. CDR1 and CDR2 from the germline V gene are MGHDK and SYGVNS. This CDR3 has 15 amino acids. V gave up 7 bases and J gave up 5 bases; unmatched junction bases: 8. The chain's CDR3 is CASKAAGTGDQPQHF. The CDR3 nucleotides are TGTGCCAGCAAAGCGGCCGGGACAGGGGATCAGCCCCAGCATTTT.

This clone has a single count. The V gene is TRBV10-3, the J gene TRBJ1-5; 8 bases match TRBD1. The V and J ends lost 10 bases and 4 bases, in that order; junction bases with no gene match: 15. CDR1 ENHRY and CDR2 SYGVKD come from the germline V gene. CDR3 length equals 16 residues. The CDR3 DNA reads TGTGCCACTCTAGGGGGAGGGACAGGTCGTAATCAGCCCCAGCATTTT. As protein: CATLGGGTGRNQPQHF.

J is TRBJ1-1 and V is TRBV9, with D unclear. CDR3 length equals 16 residues. V shed 2 bases and J shed 1 base, with 15 bases lying between them. Germline assignment: CDR1 SGDLS and CDR2 YYNGEE. For the CDR3, the DNA is TGTGCCAGCAGCGTCCGCCCCGGACTCAAGAACACTGAAGCTTTCTTT. Its translation: CASSVRPGLKNTEAFF.

A note on this clone: Sequence at one end of the junction differs from germline and may be a read error. The CDR3 here is CASSSFGGIHF. In DNA form, the CDR3 reads TGTGCCAGCAGTTCATTCGGGGGGATCCACTTC. V is TRBV12-3 or TRBV12-4 and J is TRBJ1-2, with D possibly TRBD1 on 5 matching bases. The CDR3 has 11 amino acids.

V and J are TRBV5-1 and TRBJ1-2, with TRBD1 matching over 10 bases. Trimming at V came to 0 bases and at J to 13 bases, leaving 18 bases not matched to a gene. The germline CDR1 and CDR2 sequences are SGHRS and YFSETQ. CDR3 length: 17 residues. The CDR3 loop reads CASSLVGTGDSHGYFTF. The CDR3, as DNA: TGCGCCAGCAGCTTGGTTGGGACAGGGGATTCTCATGGCTACTTCACCTTC.